The rows below give T cell receptor beta chains drawn from one sample of a study of siplizumab effects on memory and regulatory T cells. Here immunoSEQ multiplex PCR was the method, and the copy in TCRdb shows in-frame clones only, minus some. The sample includes about 100,000 clones, over 90% of them seen just once. The sample comprised non-Treg CD4+ T cells sorted from blood. The receptors come from a human donor in good health. Both conserved end residues are part of each CDR3. The D gene is left open where the match is weak. Size values are once, few and many counts, or a class for expanded clones, and some rows have none.

CASSGLAGVATDTQYF | TGTGCCAGCAGTGGACTAGCGGGCGTTGCCACAGATACGCAGTATTTT | - | TRBJ2-3 | TRBV2 | TRBD2
CASSPAGGTTGELFF | TGTGCCAGCTCACCGGCAGGGGGCACCACCGGGGAGCTGTTTTTT | - | TRBJ2-2 | TRBV18 | TRBD1
CASSLQGVAYTDTQYF | TGTGCCAGTAGTCTACAGGGTGTAGCGTACACAGATACGCAGTATTTT | - | TRBJ2-3 | TRBV19 | -
CASSHLSGVRIF | TGTGCCAGCAGCCATCTATCGGGAGTAAGGATCTTC | - | TRBJ2-1 | TRBV11-3 | -
CASSTDRNQPQHF | TGTGCCAGCAGCACGGACAGGAATCAGCCCCAGCATTTT | - | TRBJ1-5 | TRBV7-3 | TRBD1
CASSVGLGQGPYGYTF | TGTGCCAGCAGCGTAGGGCTGGGGCAGGGCCCCTATGGCTACACCTTC | - | TRBJ1-2 | TRBV9 | -
CASTRTRQETQYF | TGTGCCAGCACCAGGACAAGGCAAGAGACCCAGTACTTC | - | TRBJ2-5 | TRBV6-5 | -
CASSLDLVVYSYGYTF | TGTGCCAGCAGCTTAGACCTCGTAGTCTACAGTTATGGCTACACCTTC | - | TRBJ1-2 | TRBV7-2 | -
CASREVTYGYTF | TGTGCCAGCAGGGAAGTCACTTATGGCTACACCTTC | - | TRBJ1-2 | TRBV2 | -
CAISEPIKLSGTGSYEQYF | TGTGCCATCAGTGAGCCCATTAAACTGTCGGGCACAGGCTCCTACGAGCAGTACTTC | - | TRBJ2-7 | TRBV10-3 | -
CASSRMRTFTREQYF | TGCGCCAGCAGCCGGATGCGGACGTTCACGAGGGAGCAGTACTTC | - | TRBJ2-7 | TRBV4-1 | -
CASSTDRGTDTQYF | TGCGCCAGCAGCACGGACAGGGGCACAGATACGCAGTATTTT | - | TRBJ2-3 | TRBV5-1 | TRBD1
CASRRDGDTGELFF | TGCGCCAGCCGGCGGGACGGTGACACCGGGGAGCTGTTTTTT | once | TRBJ2-2 | TRBV10-1 | -
CASSFFEDQPQHF | TGTGCCAGCAGCTTCTTCGAAGATCAGCCCCAGCATTTT | few | TRBJ1-5 | TRBV7-9 | -
CASSSTGNSNQPQHF | TGCGCCAGCAGCTCGACAGGAAATAGCAATCAGCCCCAGCATTTT | few | TRBJ1-5 | TRBV5-1 | -
CASSAGQGLYEQYF | TGTGCCAGCAGCGCCGGACAGGGACTATACGAGCAGTACTTC | - | TRBJ2-7 | TRBV9 | -
CASRSVSTDTQYF | TGTGCCAGCAGAAGCGTAAGCACAGATACGCAGTATTTT | - | TRBJ2-3 | TRBV27 | -
CASSPLAGASYNEQFF | TGCGCCAGCAGCCCGTTAGCGGGGGCCTCCTACAATGAGCAGTTCTTC | - | TRBJ2-1 | TRBV5-1 | TRBD2
CASSWGGQSNQPQHF | TGTGCCAGCAGTTGGGGGGGGCAAAGCAATCAGCCCCAGCATTTT | - | TRBJ1-5 | TRBV28 | -
CASSGQGTEAFF | TGTGCCAGCTCGGGACAGGGGACTGAAGCTTTCTTT | - | TRBJ1-1 | TRBV18 | TRBD1
CASSGGTGPVLGYTF | TGTGCCAGCAGTGGGGGGACAGGGCCCGTTCTCGGCTACACCTTC | - | TRBJ1-2 | TRBV6-5 | TRBD1
CASSRSVRADTQYF | TGTGCCAGTAGTAGGTCAGTTAGGGCAGATACGCAGTATTTT | - | TRBJ2-3 | TRBV19 | -
CASSLGQVGDTQYF | TGTGCCAGCAGCCTAGGACAGGTTGGGGATACGCAGTATTTT | - | TRBJ2-3 | TRBV5-6 | TRBD1
CASSPPGLAGKEQFF | TGTGCCAGCTCACCACCGGGACTAGCGGGAAAAGAGCAGTTCTTC | - | TRBJ2-1 | TRBV18 | TRBD2
CASSKNIQGHGYTF | TGTGCCAGCAGTAAAAACATCCAGGGGCATGGCTACACCTTC | few | TRBJ1-2 | TRBV6-1 | -
CASSRRLGDHEQFF | TGTGCCAGCAGCCGCCGCCTGGGGGACCATGAGCAGTTCTTC | - | TRBJ2-1 | TRBV4-2 | -
CSVATGSWNQPQHF | TGCAGCGTTGCCACCGGGTCCTGGAATCAGCCCCAGCATTTT | - | TRBJ1-5 | TRBV29-1 | -
CASSYSKRGTDTQYF | TGTGCCAGCAGTTACTCGAAGCGGGGCACAGATACGCAGTATTTT | - | TRBJ2-3 | TRBV6-5 | -
CSGGGRWNGEAFF | TGCAGCGGGGGGGGACGGTGGAACGGTGAAGCTTTCTTT | - | TRBJ1-1 | TRBV29-1 | -
CASRSLGGNTEAFF | TGTGCCAGCAGAAGCCTCGGCGGGAACACTGAAGCTTTCTTT | few | TRBJ1-1 | TRBV6-5 | -
CASSTPKAGSVGETQYF | TGTGCCAGCAGCACCCCAAAAGCGGGGAGCGTGGGGGAGACCCAGTACTTC | - | TRBJ2-5 | TRBV13 | TRBD2
CATSRDRGPYEQYF | TGTGCCACCAGCAGAGACAGGGGCCCCTACGAGCAGTACTTC | - | TRBJ2-7 | TRBV15 | -
CASNGQKGSYTF | TGTGCCAGCAACGGACAGAAGGGCTCCTACACCTTC | - | TRBJ1-2 | TRBV6-4 | -
CASSLMPVGRESTEAFF | TGTGCCAGCAGCTTAATGCCGGTAGGGAGGGAGAGCACTGAAGCTTTCTTT | - | TRBJ1-1 | TRBV7-3 | -
CASSYSIPAHEQFF | TGTGCCAGCAGTTACTCGATACCGGCCCATGAGCAGTTCTTC | - | TRBJ2-1 | TRBV6-5 | -
CASSYSREIEYNEQFF | TGTGCCAGCAGTTACTCGAGGGAGATCGAGTACAATGAGCAGTTCTTC | once | TRBJ2-1 | TRBV6-5 | -
CASRFGGLAGGSAYNEQFF | TGTGCCAGCCGATTTGGGGGACTAGCGGGAGGGAGCGCCTACAATGAGCAGTTCTTC | - | TRBJ2-1 | TRBV7-9 | TRBD2
CASSLGAGPGELFF | TGTGCCAGCAGCTTGGGGGCTGGGCCGGGGGAGCTGTTTTTT | - | TRBJ2-2 | TRBV5-6 | -
CASSFGGRSTDTQYF | TGTGCCAGCAGCTTCGGCGGGAGAAGCACAGATACGCAGTATTTT | few | TRBJ2-3 | TRBV11-1 | TRBD2
CASTPGSNTGELFF | TGTGCCAGTACGCCGGGATCGAACACCGGGGAGCTGTTTTTT | - | TRBJ2-2 | TRBV19 | -
CASSQGGLQQTQYF | TGCGCCAGCAGCCAAGGGGGGCTTCAGCAGACCCAGTACTTC | - | TRBJ2-5 | TRBV4-1 | -